These 29 T cell receptor beta chains were all obtained from the same sample, sequenced in a study of lymphopenia after photon versus proton radiotherapy. Some clones are missing from TCRdb's copy, which holds only in-frame ones; the method was immunoSEQ multiplex PCR. The sample has about 7,500 clones, around nine tenths seen once; the top ten hold 3% to 4%. The material was peripheral blood, obtained from a patient treated with photon-based radiotherapy. The receptor set was obtained from a woman in her sixties or seventies with pancreatic cancer.

The genes are TRBV9 and TRBJ2-1; 7 bases line up with TRBD1. V was clipped by 0 bases and J by 4 bases; unmatched bases: 10. The CDR3 has 17 amino acids. CDR1 and CDR2 (germline): SGDLS, YYNGEE. The CDR3 sequence: CASSVVSGGSFYNEQFF. As DNA, the CDR3 is TGTGCCAGCAGCGTAGTATCAGGGGGATCCTTTTACAATGAGCAGTTCTTC.

A note on this clone: Other DNA sequences of this sample code for an identical CDR3. The chain employs TRBV19 and TRBJ2-5; 7 nucleotides align to TRBD1. J gave up 4 bases and V 5 bases, and 7 bases lay outside the gene matches. CDR3 size: 14 residues. Germline V gene lookup returns CDR1 LNHDA and CDR2 SQIVND (reference sequence). This CDR3 is CASSPNRGGETQYF. The CDR3 region has the DNA TGTGCCAGTAGTCCCAACAGGGGCGGAGAGACCCAGTACTTC.

This chain connects TRBV6-5 to TRBJ2-7, with 9 bases matching TRBD1. Germline CDR1 and CDR2: MNHEY and SVGAGI. CDR3 length: 15 amino acids. J lost 4 bases, V lost 0 bases, and 4 bases had no gene match. CDR3 DNA: TGTGCCAGCAGTTACTCGAAACAGGGGGCTTACGAGCAGTACTTC. It yields the protein CASSYSKQGAYEQYF.

The chain uses TRBV7-9 and TRBJ2-7; 7 bases align to TRBD1. The CDR3 extends over 15 amino acids. V shed 4 bases, J shed 0 bases, and the junction held 6 bases outside the gene matches. Looked up from germline, CDR1 is SEHNR and CDR2 is FQNEAQ (reference sequence). CDR3 protein: CASSSTGDSSYEQYF. The CDR3 DNA sequence: TGTGCCAGCAGCTCTACAGGGGACAGCTCCTACGAGCAGTACTTC.

This clone was seen just once. The genes are TRBV4-1 and TRBJ2-2; 8 positions agree with TRBD1. CDR1 and CDR2 (germline): MGHRA, YSYEKL. V trimming: 3 bases; J trimming: 7 bases; junction bases outside the gene matches: 13. This CDR3 has 17 residues. CDR3 region: CASSHYFRTGIIGELFF. The CDR3 bases are TGCGCCAGCAGCCATTACTTCCGGACAGGGATTATCGGGGAGCTGTTTTTT.

The J gene is TRBJ2-7, the V gene TRBV5-5; D is unresolved. V was shortened by 0 bases and J by 4 bases, with 5 bases between the two germline ends. Looked up from germline, CDR1 is SGHKS and CDR2 is YYEKEE (reference sequence). The CDR3 contains 12 residues. CDR3 sequence (DNA): TGTGCCAGCAGCTTGGGCATGTACGAGCAGTACTTC. This codes for CASSLGMYEQYF.

V is TRBV6-1 and J is TRBJ2-1; D unclear. The V gene's germline CDR1 is MNHNS and CDR2 SASEGT. The CDR3 has 15 residues. Trimming pared 1 base from V and 2 bases from J, leaving 9 bases between. CDR3 sequence: CASSEDVLPYNEQFF. Written as DNA, the CDR3 is TGTGCCAGCAGTGAAGATGTACTCCCCTACAATGAGCAGTTCTTC.

V gene TRBV5-5 combines with J gene TRBJ2-7; TRBD2 agrees at 7 bases. The CDR3 covers 15 residues. V lost 4 bases to trimming and J lost 3 bases; unmatched junction nucleotides: 10. Germline values: CDR1 SGHKS, CDR2 YYEKEE (reference sequence). CDR3 DNA: TGTGCCAGCAGCCCGACCCTAGCGGCTCGCTACGAGCAGTACTTC. The encoded protein is CASSPTLAARYEQYF.

This chain links TRBV5-1 with TRBJ2-2; a weak D match, TRBD2 (5 bases). Trimming removed 5 bases from V and 0 bases from J, with 11 bases in between. CDR1 is SGHRS and CDR2 is YFSETQ in the germline V gene. The CDR3 spans 15 residues. The CDR3 protein is CASRKGDTNTGELFF. The CDR3 coding sequence is TGCGCCAGCAGAAAGGGAGATACGAACACCGGGGAGCTGTTTTTT. The complete variable domain, with remaining parts taken from reference TRBV5-1 and TRBJ2-2, reads KAGVTQTPRYLIKTRGQQVTLSCSPISGHRSVSWYQQTPGQGLQFLFEYFSETQRNKGNFPGRFSGRQFSNSRSEMNVSTLELGDSALYLCASRKGDTNTGELFFGEGSRLTVL.

The genes are TRBV13 and TRBJ2-1; TRBD1 or TRBD2 may be the D gene (5 bases each). Trimming took off 6 bases at V and 6 bases at J, with 21 bases between the two ends. The CDR3 covers 16 residues. Germline V lookup: CDR1 PRHDT, CDR2 FYEKMQ (reference sequence). The CDR3 sequence: CASSPPSVGTSNEQFF. Written as DNA, the CDR3 is TGTGCCAGCAGTCCCCCCTCCGTCGGGACCAGCAATGAGCAGTTCTTC.

The chain joins TRBV29-1 to TRBJ1-3; 8 bases align to TRBD1. The CDR3 loop spans 15 amino acids. With V trimmed by 6 bases and J by 4 bases, 11 bases remained unmatched. Germline CDR1 SQVTM, CDR2 ANQGSEA. In nucleotides, the CDR3 is TGCAGCGTCACCGCCGCGGACAGGGCCGGAAACACCATATATTTT. Residues: CSVTAADRAGNTIYF.

The J gene is TRBJ2-5, the V gene TRBV7-2; D tentatively reads TRBD1 or TRBD2 (6 bases each). Per germline, CDR1 SGHTA and CDR2 FQGNSA. This CDR3 region has 14 residues. V was trimmed by 5 bases and J by 5 bases, leaving 15 bases between them. The CDR3 region has the DNA TGTGCCAGCAGCCTCTTAGGGGGGCGGGAGACCCAGTACTTC. Translated, it gives CASSLLGGRETQYF.

The count of this clone is one. The rearrangement joins TRBV7-3 to TRBJ2-7, with TRBD2 identical over 12 bases. The J segment lost 7 bases and the V segment lost 5 bases, leaving 12 bases of the junction unmatched. The CDR3 length is 16 residues. CDR1 and CDR2 from the germline V gene are SGHTA and FQGTGA. CDR3 DNA sequence: TGTGCCAGCAGCCCAGGGGGACTAGCGGGTGCTGTGGAGCAGTACTTC. As protein: CASSPGGLAGAVEQYF.

This chain joins TRBV6-4 and TRBJ2-1; D is uncertain. The CDR3 is 12 amino acids. Germline V gives CDR1 MRHNA, CDR2 SNTAGT. Trimming removed 1 base from V and 7 bases from J, with 5 bases in between. The CDR3 protein is CASSDYRNEQFF. CDR3 DNA sequence: TGTGCCAGCAGTGACTATCGGAATGAGCAGTTCTTC.

This chain connects TRBV10-2 to TRBJ2-5; a possible D gene is TRBD1 (6 bases). CDR3 length equals 13 residues. Trimming removed 9 bases from V and 4 bases from J, with 15 bases in between. Per germline, CDR1 WSHSY and CDR2 SAAADI. CDR3 loop: CASQGLMGETQYF. The CDR3 nucleotides read TGCGCCAGTCAGGGGCTGATGGGAGAGACCCAGTACTTC.

The rearrangement joins TRBV6-5 to TRBJ1-2, with D perhaps TRBD1 (5 bases). V lost 0 bases and J 7 bases, leaving 9 bases between the germline ends. This CDR3 contains 13 residues. Germline CDR1 is MNHEY and CDR2 is SVGAGI. CDR3 nucleotides: TGTGCCAGCAGTTACTCGACCAGGGCTGGCTACACCTTC. This translates into CASSYSTRAGYTF.

The chain joins TRBV4-2 to TRBJ2-7; D remains unclear. V was clipped by 0 bases and J by 2 bases, with 8 bases between them. Germline CDR1 LGHNA, CDR2 YNFKEQ. The CDR3 is made up of 14 amino acids. Here the CDR3 reads CASSQDRSPYEQYF. The CDR3 DNA reads TGTGCCAGCAGCCAAGATCGTTCCCCCTACGAGCAGTACTTC.

The rearrangement joins TRBV30 to TRBJ1-2, with D unclear. CDR1 is GTSNPN, CDR2 SVGIG, per germline (reference sequence). V lost 2 bases to trimming and J lost 2 bases, with 12 bases between them. The CDR3 sequence is 14 residues long. This CDR3 is CAWSSGGVNYGYTF. DNA for the CDR3: TGTGCCTGGAGTAGTGGAGGAGTAAACTATGGCTACACCTTC. The full variable domain, in which reference TRBV30 and TRBJ1-2 provide the parts outside the CDR3, is SQTIHQWPATLVQPVGSPLSLECTVEGTSNPNLYWYRQAAGRGLQLLFYSVGIGQISSEVPQNLSASRPQDRQFILSSKKLLLSDSGFYLCAWSSGGVNYGYTFGSGTRLTVV.

This clone has just one count. The chain combines TRBV18 with TRBJ1-1, with 9 positions matching TRBD1. Germline V gene data show CDR1 as KGHSH and CDR2 as LQKENI. V lost 3 bases to trimming and J lost 4 bases; unmatched junction nucleotides: 3. CDR3 length: 14 amino acids. CDR3 in DNA: TGTGCCAGCTCACCTACGGACAGGGGCACTGAAGCTTTCTTT. This gives the protein CASSPTDRGTEAFF.

The V call is TRBV5-6, the J call TRBJ2-3, with D perhaps being TRBD1 or TRBD2 (5 bases each). V dropped 4 bases and J dropped 6 bases, with 12 bases sitting between them. The CDR3 has 13 residues. The germline V gene has CDR1 SGHDT and CDR2 YYEEEE. CDR3 loop: CASSRGGRDTQYF. The CDR3 DNA is TGTGCCAGCAGCCGGGGCGGACGGGATACGCAGTATTTT.

This clone was observed a single time. The rearrangement joins TRBV29-1 to TRBJ1-2; D is uncertain. Trimming stripped 0 bases from V and 5 bases from J, with 16 bases between. CDR1 and CDR2 from the germline V gene are SQVTM and ANQGSEA. This CDR3 has 15 amino acids. CDR3 sequence: CSVEDHPENSYGYTF. The CDR3, as DNA: TGCAGCGTTGAAGACCACCCCGAAAACTCTTATGGCTACACCTTC.

The rearrangement uses TRBV6-6 and TRBJ1-5; possible D gene TRBD1, 5 bases. CDR1 is MNHNY and CDR2 is SVGAGI in the germline V gene (reference sequence). The CDR3 covers 12 residues. The CDR3 sequence is CGAGDSNQPQHF. CDR3 sequence (DNA): TGTGGCGCGGGGGATAGCAATCAGCCCCAGCATTTT.

This chain joins TRBV5-6 and TRBJ1-2; D may be TRBD1 (6 bases). Germline loops: CDR1 SGHDT, CDR2 YYEEEE. The V gene lost 4 bases and the J gene lost 4 bases, with 17 bases spanning the gap. The CDR3 spans 15 residues. CDR3 residues: CASSPWRDRTYGYTF. CDR3 coding DNA: TGTGCCAGCAGCCCCTGGAGAGACAGGACCTATGGCTACACCTTC. The full variable domain, its missing parts supplied by reference TRBV5-6 and TRBJ1-2, is DAGVTQSPTHLIKTRGQQVTLRCSPKSGHDTVSWYQQALGQGPQFIFQYYEEEERQRGNFPDRFSGHQFPNYSSELNVNALLLGDSALYLCASSPWRDRTYGYTFGSGTRLTVV.

This sequence joins TRBV9 and TRBJ1-1; D ambiguous. The CDR3 is made up of 15 amino acids. Trimming pared 0 bases from V and 4 bases from J, leaving 13 bases between. Germline V lookup: CDR1 SGDLS, CDR2 YYNGEE. The CDR3 spells CASSVDTIGGTEAFF. In nucleotides, the CDR3 is TGTGCCAGCAGCGTAGACACAATCGGAGGCACTGAAGCTTTCTTT.

This chain joins TRBV4-2 and TRBJ2-1, with 10 bases fitting TRBD2. This CDR3 comprises 19 residues. Trimming at V came to 0 bases and at J to 4 bases, leaving 12 bases not matched to a gene. From germline, CDR1 is LGHNA and CDR2 YNFKEQ. CDR3: CASSQEPRFPTSGYNEQFF. Written as DNA, the CDR3 is TGTGCCAGCAGCCAAGAACCCCGTTTCCCGACTAGCGGGTACAATGAGCAGTTCTTC.

The rearrangement links TRBV5-1 to TRBJ2-2; TRBD1 agrees at 8 bases. Per germline, CDR1 SGHRS and CDR2 YFSETQ. V dropped 4 bases and J dropped 2; count of bases not matched to a gene: 7. The CDR3 covers 16 residues. CDR3 residues: CASSPGQGRNTGELFF. CDR3 coding DNA: TGCGCCAGCAGCCCTGGACAGGGCAGAAACACCGGGGAGCTGTTTTTT.

V is TRBV23-1 and J is TRBJ2-7, with 8 nucleotides matching TRBD2. TRBV23-1 is classed as an ORF, of uncertain function. The CDR3 contains 14 residues. V trimming: 4 bases; J trimming: 2 bases; junction bases outside the gene matches: 4. In nucleotides, the CDR3 is TGCGCCAGCAGTCCGGGGGGGAAAGCCTACGAGCAGTACTTC. It encodes CASSPGGKAYEQYF.

V gene TRBV9 combines with J gene TRBJ2-7; 8 bases agree with TRBD1. CDR3 size: 14 residues. The germline V gene has CDR1 SGDLS and CDR2 YYNGEE. J gave up 3 bases and V 0 bases, and 2 bases lay outside the gene matches. Here the CDR3 reads CASSVGQGFYEQYF. Written as DNA, the CDR3 is TGTGCCAGCAGCGTAGGACAGGGGTTCTACGAGCAGTACTTC.

In this sample, this clone turned up a few times. V gene TRBV7-2 combines with J gene TRBJ2-5; 11 bases align to TRBD2. J gave up 2 bases and V 1 base, and 12 bases lay outside the gene matches. The CDR3 extends over 19 amino acids. Germline loops: CDR1 SGHTA, CDR2 FQGNSA. The CDR3 DNA reads as TGTGCCAGCAGCTTAGGTCTGACTAGCGGGAAAGCGGGTCAAGAGACCCAGTACTTC. Amino acid sequence: CASSLGLTSGKAGQETQYF.